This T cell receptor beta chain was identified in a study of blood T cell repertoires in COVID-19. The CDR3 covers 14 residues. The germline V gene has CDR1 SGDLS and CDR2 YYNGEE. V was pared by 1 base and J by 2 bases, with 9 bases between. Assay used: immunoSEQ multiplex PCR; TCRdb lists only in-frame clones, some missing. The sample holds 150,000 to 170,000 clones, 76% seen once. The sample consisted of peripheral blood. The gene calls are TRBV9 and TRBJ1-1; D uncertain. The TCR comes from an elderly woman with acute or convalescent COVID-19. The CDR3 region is CASSVQPINTEAFF. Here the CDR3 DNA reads TGTGCCAGCAGCGTACAACCTATAAACACTGAAGCTTTCTTT.